The sequence of this T cell receptor beta chain was determined in a study of cytomegalovirus exposure and HLA in healthy donors. Germline loops: CDR1 ENHRY, CDR2 SYGVKD. With V trimmed by 11 bases and J by 3 bases, 9 bases remained unmatched. The CDR3 is made up of 13 amino acids. PCR amplification relied on 60 Vbeta primers (plus 13 Jbeta primers). The table came from immunoSEQ multiplex PCR; TCRdb's copy has only in-frame clones and leaves some out. The sample shows fewer than 85,000 clones, 65% to 90% of them seen only once. The source of this sequence is a man in his sixties or seventies in good health and CMV-seropositive. This chain connects TRBV10-3 to TRBJ2-7, with 8 bases identical to TRBD2. Input material: PBMCs. The CDR3 bases are TGTGCCCTCGCAAGCGGGAGCAACTACGAGCAGTACTTC. Protein sequence: CALASGSNYEQYF.